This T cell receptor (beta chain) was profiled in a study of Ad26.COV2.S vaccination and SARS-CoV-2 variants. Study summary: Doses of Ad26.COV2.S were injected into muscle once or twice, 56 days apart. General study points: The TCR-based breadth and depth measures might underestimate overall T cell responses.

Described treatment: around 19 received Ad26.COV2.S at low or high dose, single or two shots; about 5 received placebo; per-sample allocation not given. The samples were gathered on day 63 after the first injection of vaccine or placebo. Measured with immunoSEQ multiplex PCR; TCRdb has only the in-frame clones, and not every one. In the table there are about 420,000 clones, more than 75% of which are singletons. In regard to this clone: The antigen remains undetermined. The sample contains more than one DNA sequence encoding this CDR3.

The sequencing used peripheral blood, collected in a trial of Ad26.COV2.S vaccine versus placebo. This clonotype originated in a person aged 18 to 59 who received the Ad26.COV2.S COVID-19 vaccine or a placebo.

CDR3 in amino acids: CAWSVNSPLHF. The CDR3 bases are TGTGCCTGGAGTGTAAATTCACCCCTCCACTTT. The V and J genes are TRBV30 and TRBJ1-6; D call uncertain. The germline V and J ends were trimmed by 0 bases and 7 bases, with 1 base remaining between them. The length of the CDR3 is 11 residues. CDR1 and CDR2 (germline): GTSNPN, SVGIG (reference sequence).